This T cell receptor beta chain was sequenced in a study of blood T cell repertoires in COVID-19. As for the study in general: The United States, Italy and Spain were the sources of the acute and convalescent COVID-19 samples. PBMCs, B-cell-depleted T cells, or T cells were the source of the cDNA or gDNA that made up the material.

Per the original methods: Using reference gene primer amplification, nucleated cell counts were estimated. The method was immunoSEQ multiplex PCR; TCRdb's version includes in-frame clones alone and lacks a portion of them. The V and J calls and clone size are taken from that table; D and trimming were inferred from the DNA. Altogether roughly 210,000 clones are present, approximately 90% being singletons, with the ten largest covering approximately 1.7%. Sequences were obtained from peripheral blood. This receptor was obtained from a man between 65 and 85 years old with acute or convalescent COVID-19.

The CDR3 coding sequence is TGTGCCAGCAGCCAACCCTGGGGGCTAGCGGGAGTGGAGCAGTACTTC. Amino acid sequence: CASSQPWGLAGVEQYF. The rearrangement joins TRBV3-1 (or the pseudogene TRBV3-2) to TRBJ2-7, with TRBD2 matching over 10 bases. J was trimmed by 7 bases and V by 2 bases; bases with no gene match: 11. Germline CDR1 reads LGHDT; CDR2 reads YNNKEL (reference sequence). This CDR3 has 16 amino acids.